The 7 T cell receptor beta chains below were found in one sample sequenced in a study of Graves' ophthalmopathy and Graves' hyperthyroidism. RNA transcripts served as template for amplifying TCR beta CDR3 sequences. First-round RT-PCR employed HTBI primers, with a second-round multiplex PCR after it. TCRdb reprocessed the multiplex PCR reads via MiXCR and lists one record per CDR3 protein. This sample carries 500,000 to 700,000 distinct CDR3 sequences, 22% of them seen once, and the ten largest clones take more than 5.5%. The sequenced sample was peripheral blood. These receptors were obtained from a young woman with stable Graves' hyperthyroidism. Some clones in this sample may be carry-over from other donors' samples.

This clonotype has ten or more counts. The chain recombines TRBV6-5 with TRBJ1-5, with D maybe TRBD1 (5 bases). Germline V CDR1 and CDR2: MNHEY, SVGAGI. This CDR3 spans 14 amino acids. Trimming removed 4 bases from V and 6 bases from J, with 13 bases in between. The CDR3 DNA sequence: TGTGCCAGCAGTTGGGGGGAAAACGGTCAGCCCCAGCATTTT. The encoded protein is CASSWGENGQPQHF.

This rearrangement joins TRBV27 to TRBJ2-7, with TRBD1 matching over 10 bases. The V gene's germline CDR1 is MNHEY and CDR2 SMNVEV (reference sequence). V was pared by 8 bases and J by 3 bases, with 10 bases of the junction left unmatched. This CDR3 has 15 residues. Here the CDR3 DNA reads TGTGCCAGCGGAGACCGGGACAGGGGCGACTACGAGCAGTACTTC. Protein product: CASGDRDRGDYEQYF.

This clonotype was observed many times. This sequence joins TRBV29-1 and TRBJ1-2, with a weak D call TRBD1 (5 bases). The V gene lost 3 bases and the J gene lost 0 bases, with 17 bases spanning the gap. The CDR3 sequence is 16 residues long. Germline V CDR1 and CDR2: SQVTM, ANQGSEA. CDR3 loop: CSVEGGTRGANYGYTF. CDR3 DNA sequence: TGCAGCGTTGAGGGGGGAACCCGGGGGGCTAACTATGGCTACACCTTC.

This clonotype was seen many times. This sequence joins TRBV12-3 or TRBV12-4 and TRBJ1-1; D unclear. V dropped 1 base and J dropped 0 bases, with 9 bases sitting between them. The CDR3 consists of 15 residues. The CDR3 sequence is CASSLGRWMNTEAFF. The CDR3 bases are TGTGCCAGCAGTTTAGGACGGTGGATGAACACTGAAGCTTTCTTT.

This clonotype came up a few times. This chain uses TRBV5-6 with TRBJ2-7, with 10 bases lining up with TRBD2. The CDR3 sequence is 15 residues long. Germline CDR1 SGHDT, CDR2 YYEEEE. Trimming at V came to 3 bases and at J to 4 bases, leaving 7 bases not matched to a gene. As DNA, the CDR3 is TGTGCCAGCAGCTACCTCGGACTAGCGGAATACGAGCAGTACTTC. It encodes CASSYLGLAEYEQYF.

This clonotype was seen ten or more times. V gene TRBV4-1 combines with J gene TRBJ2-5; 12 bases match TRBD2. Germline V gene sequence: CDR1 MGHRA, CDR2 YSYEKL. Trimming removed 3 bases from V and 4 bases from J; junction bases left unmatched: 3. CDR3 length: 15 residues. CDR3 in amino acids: CASSHRLAGAETQYF. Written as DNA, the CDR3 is TGCGCCAGCAGCCACCGACTAGCGGGGGCAGAGACCCAGTACTTC.

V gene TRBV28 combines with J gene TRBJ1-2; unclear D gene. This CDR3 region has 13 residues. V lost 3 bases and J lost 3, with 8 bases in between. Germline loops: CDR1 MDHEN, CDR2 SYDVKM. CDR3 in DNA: TGTGCCAGCAGTTTGACACTCGACTATGGCTACACCTTC. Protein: CASSLTLDYGYTF.